This T cell receptor beta chain derives from a study of cytomegalovirus exposure and HLA in healthy donors (dated by TCRdb to 2017 to 2019). A note on the overall study: An earlier analysis of 550 to 700 of the donors reported about 250 Gb of sequence data and around 120 million unique TCR beta sequences from about 179 million T cells. Donor age, sex, ethnicity and CMV serostatus were compiled together with the repertoire data. High-throughput TCR immunosequencing, statistical association of individual TCRs with disease status, and machine learning were combined to predict cytomegalovirus infection status. Typing coverage differed by locus: A, B, C, DRB1 and DQB1 were typed in roughly 629-640 donors, DQA1 in 500 to 550, DPA1 in roughly 590, and DPB1 in just under 490. A later genetic analysis took genome-wide SNP genotypes for 398 of the 666 donors and used that subset as a discovery cohort. An early release covering 550 to 650 HLA-typed donors comprised roughly 300 gigabases of sequencing data and around 80 million unique TCR sequences. Every discovery cohort repertoire had been produced on one sequencing platform. Class I and class II HLA loci were covered by the typing at four-digit resolution. An earlier analysis of fewer than 700 of the donors applied high-throughput TCR beta sequencing to assess whether each TCR beta V gene segment acted as functional or pseudogenic. Across roughly 420 genotyped donors of the cohort, an average of about 250,000 unique TCR beta nucleotide sequences per donor were sequenced, and 15% to 20% of those sequences were non-productive. To study patterns of TCR occurrence, a later analysis re-analyzed previously published TCR beta repertoires from several hundred donors and added high-resolution HLA genotyping. The later analysis used no new phenotypic data to find candidate immune exposures, relying instead on TCR beta sequences and their occurrence across donors. Among the roughly 390 genotyped donors, approximately 77% belonged to the genetic ancestry cluster associated with self-reported Caucasian donors. In addition to the first cohort of 666 subjects, a separate validation cohort of approximately 130 different subjects was used. Four to six DR-DQ haplotypes were handled as single units for association and clustering, since linkage in the cohort was strong. The T cell repertoires of 666 subjects were profiled by immunosequencing and related to cytomegalovirus serostatus. The study was designed to test whether signatures of past pathogen exposure could be identified by cataloging public T cell receptors. The research as a whole found: Three of the identified cytomegalovirus-associated TCR beta chains were confirmed in vitro to be specific for cytomegalovirus antigens. When HLA alleles, especially DR and DQ, strongly co-occurred, TCR associations were difficult to assign to individual alleles. A later genetic analysis reported fewer N-insertions in productive TCRs among donors in an Asian-associated ancestry cluster than the roughly 620-donor mean. A later analysis associated approximately 17,000 TCR beta sequences with specific HLA alleles at a false discovery rate of 0.05. A later analysis reported that several top co-occurrence clusters appeared linked to parvovirus B19, influenza, CMV and Epstein-Barr virus. The earlier analysis of approximately 590 of the donors excluded 15 to 20 rarely observed V segments, including chromosome 9 orphons, because counts were too low. In this cohort, only TCR beta chains were sequenced, and detectable features were limited by the absence of alpha or paired-chain data. In a later genetic analysis, a missense DCLRE1C variant was associated with V-gene and J-gene trimming of TCR beta chains, and the association was replicated in an independent cohort. A further reported finding was that TCR beta sequences accurately predicted the HLA-A and HLA-B alleles for most subjects in the first cohort. Most TCR sequences were seen in very few donors, while some public TCRs were found in many individuals. According to the authors, the approach could potentially be generalized to other disease states and immunological phenotypes. A group of highly shared sequence variants was considered likely to be a technical artifact of the sequencing pipeline. Correlated functional status among segregating V segments might reflect linkage disequilibrium, but an unknown experimental factor could not be ruled out. Compared with equally common non-associated chains, HLA-associated TCR beta chains in a later analysis were more clonally expanded and had lower generation probabilities. In a later analysis, the rate of TCR association differed among HLA loci, with DRB1 alleles having the most associated TCRs and HLA-C alleles having the fewest. Some IMGT-functional V segments, including TRBV6-2 and TRBV6-3, could not be distinguished by the 87-base-pair reads and were therefore excluded. For the cohort, immune exposure information was limited to CMV serostatus. Because HLA typing was missing for some donors at each locus, association tests included only the typed subset. Sequencing depth was assumed to be roughly uniform across donors in the presence/absence analyses, though that assumption may not hold. Broadly in line with IMGT annotations, most TCR beta V segments showed up in productive rearrangements about 90% or about 30% of the time in an earlier analysis of a few hundred of the donors. The study gave a list of some 150 TCR beta chains associated with cytomegalovirus. In both the original and validation cohorts, the classifier was reported to diagnose cytomegalovirus status with high specificity and sensitivity. According to a later analysis, most CMV-associated TCR beta chains appeared to be HLA-restricted, and the HLA associations seemed to be driven largely by CMV exposure.

The germline V gene provides CDR1 SGHAT and CDR2 FQNNGV. The CDR3 has 13 amino acids, counting the end cysteine and phenylalanine. CDR3 DNA only is kept here, 39 bases in frame from base 1. Trimming removed 1 base from V and 3 bases from J, leaving 7 bases between the germline ends. The cohort was made up of 666 healthy bone marrow donors. At the time of sampling, every cohort member was nominally healthy, though immune exposures that went unrecorded were likely present. The donor was CMV seronegative and belonged to the group of roughly 330 seronegative cohort members. Every donor gave a peripheral blood sample, and the peripheral blood mononuclear cells from that sample were used for TCR beta sequencing. The Qiagen DNeasy Blood Extraction Kit was used to extract genomic DNA from the blood cell samples. Note on this clone: What antigen it recognizes has not been identified. No much larger clone is present one base from it, and per-base qualities are unavailable. The sample carries other DNA sequences with the same CDR3.

Receptor libraries were prepared by the immunoSEQ multiplex PCR assay. The multiplex PCR relied on a mix of 60 forward primers for TCR Vbeta segments and 13 reverse primers for TCR Jbeta segments. A multiplex PCR assay on genomic DNA amplified the CDR3 region of rearranged TCR beta genes. On the Illumina HiSeq System, the amplified TCR beta libraries were sequenced as 87-base-pair reads. In the paper's pipeline: Across the 666 repertoires, a later analysis counted around 80 million unique TCR beta chains, roughly 11 million of which were shared by at least two donors. A nearest-neighbor algorithm error-corrected the raw reads and collapsed the reads into unique sequences, merging closely related sequences to remove PCR and sequencing errors. Alignment of CDR3 sequences to IMGT reference sequences was used to assign V, D and J gene segments. For a sequence to be retained, a match of at least six nucleotides to both a V gene segment and a J gene segment was required. Rearrangements were called productive when the CDR3 lacked stop codons and stayed in frame with V and J; all others were non-productive. Following IMGT convention, CDR3 was defined as the stretch from the second conserved V-encoded cysteine to the conserved J-encoded phenylalanine. Sequences without an unambiguous match to a single V gene segment were excluded from the earlier analysis of 587 of the donors. In an earlier analysis of approximately 610 of the donors, V segments were called functional above 56.7% productive rearrangements and were called segregating when the between-donor standard deviation exceeded 5%. A statistical classification framework was developed to diagnose cytomegalovirus status using the catalog of TCR beta chain sequences. In a later analysis, TCR nucleotide sequences were compared against IMGT/GENE-DB human TR gene sequences so that V and J genes could be assigned. The TCRdist pipeline was used in a later analysis to assign CDR3 sequences and most-parsimonious VDJ recombination scenarios. In a later analysis, every TCR beta chain was defined by the combination of its CDR3 amino acid sequence and its V-gene family, and reads without a unique V-gene family were dropped. To address suspected cross-contamination and a sequencing artifact, a later analysis removed some 620 highly shared, low-generation-probability nucleotide sequences. A later analysis calculated a clonal expansion index for each public chain from normalized within-repertoire ranks of inferred template counts. In a later analysis, generation probabilities were computed using a VDJ recombination model fitted to out-of-frame rearrangements, and the results were checked against IGoR. A later analysis scored TCR-TCR, TCR-HLA and TCR-CMV co-occurrence with hypergeometric tests, applying a repertoire-size bias correction to TCR pairs. A later analysis estimated false discovery rates by permuting HLA or CMV assignments 20 times. In a later analysis, co-occurring TCRs were grouped using DBSCAN, with TCRdist sequence similarity added in when clustering inside HLA-allele-positive subsets. For co-occurrence clustering, repertoires with fewer than 30,000 or more than 120,000 public chains were excluded, along with five repertoires with anomalous nucleotide sharing. The table was pulled from immuneACCESS by TCRdb, which kept in-frame rearrangements only. Such tables lose some clones; where checked, under half of the loss comes from unresolved V genes, and the rest has no known cause. Clone size and V and J calls were adopted from that table, with D and trimming inferred from the DNA. Recorded for this sample are over 80,000 clones; 70% to 85% of them occurred a single time. Clones ranked in the top ten supply approximately 3.8% of the sample.

The source material was PBMCs. This clonotype was obtained from a man aged 45-65 years in good health and CMV-seronegative. The sequence joins TRBV11-2 to TRBJ2-7; the D gene cannot be resolved reliably. The CDR3 sequence is CASSLGTVYEQYF. Here is the DNA: TGTGCCAGCAGCTTAGGAACAGTCTACGAGCAGTACTTC.